The 24 T cell receptor beta chains listed next were all sequenced from one sample in a study of T cell responses to AZD1222 COVID-19 vaccine. Using immunoSEQ multiplex PCR, the repertoire was profiled, and TCRdb retains in-frame clones only, with some absent. Among about 210,000 clones listed, approximately 92% were seen once. The sequences come from peripheral blood, collected on day 0 of AZD1222 vaccination. Every receptor here comes from an adult in good health.

The J gene is TRBJ1-1, the V gene TRBV28; D unresolved. The V end was cut by 4 bases, the J end by 5 bases, with 8 bases between. The CDR3 contains 12 residues. Germline assignment: CDR1 MDHEN and CDR2 SYDVKM. CDR3 sequence reads: CASSYSITEAFF. CDR3 DNA sequence: TGTGCCAGCAGTTACTCGATTACTGAAGCTTTCTTT.

This chain connects TRBV7-9 to TRBJ2-3; tentatively, D is TRBD1 or TRBD2 (5 bases each). Germline CDR1 and CDR2: SEHNR and FQNEAQ (reference sequence). The CDR3 is made up of 17 amino acids. Trimming stripped 5 bases from V and 3 bases from J, with 21 bases between. In DNA form, the CDR3 reads TGTGCCAGCAGCACCGGGACCTCCATACTCTCTACAGATACGCAGTATTTT. Translation: CASSTGTSILSTDTQYF.

This chain uses TRBV4-3 with TRBJ2-7; D is unresolved. This CDR3 contains 20 residues. Trimming left V 1 base short and J 9 bases short, with 34 bases between. Germline V gene data show CDR1 as LGHNA and CDR2 as YSLEER. The CDR3 spells CASSQVFYRAEIHIRAGQYF. The CDR3 DNA follows: TGCGCCAGCAGCCAAGTCTTTTATCGGGCGGAGATCCACATACGCGCCGGGCAGTACTTC.

This chain links TRBV30 with TRBJ1-2; 9 bases line up with TRBD1. The CDR3 totals 13 residues. The germline V gene has CDR1 GTSNPN and CDR2 SVGIG (reference sequence). Trimming at V came to 3 bases and at J to 7 bases, leaving 6 bases not matched to a gene. CDR3 protein: CAWRGTGRSGYTF. The CDR3 coding sequence is TGTGCCTGGAGGGGGACAGGGAGAAGTGGCTACACCTTC. Filled out from reference TRBV30 and TRBJ1-2, the complete variable domain reads SQTIHQWPATLVQPVGSPLSLECTVEGTSNPNLYWYRQAAGRGLQLLFYSVGIGQISSEVPQNLSASRPQDRQFILSSKKLLLSDSGFYLCAWRGTGRSGYTFGSGTRLTVV.

J is TRBJ1-5 and V is TRBV19; D remains ambiguous. The V gene's germline CDR1 is LNHDA and CDR2 SQIVND (reference sequence). The CDR3 runs 15 residues. V dropped 6 bases and J dropped 4 bases, with 16 bases sitting between them. CDR3 DNA sequence: TGTGCCAGTAGAACAACGGACGGCTCGAATCAGCCCCAGCATTTT. It specifies CASRTTDGSNQPQHF.

This chain links TRBV6-6 with TRBJ1-5; 7 bases map to TRBD1. Germline V gene data show CDR1 as MNHNY and CDR2 as SVGAGI (reference sequence). The V segment lost 6 bases and the J segment 6 bases; nucleotides outside the gene matches: 11. The CDR3 totals 15 residues. The CDR3 spells CASRPDRVEVQPQHF. The CDR3 nucleotides read TGTGCCAGCAGACCCGACAGGGTAGAGGTTCAGCCCCAGCATTTT.

This chain connects TRBV28 to TRBJ2-3, with TRBD1 matching over 8 bases. This CDR3 region has 17 residues. V was clipped by 5 bases and J by 6 bases; unmatched bases: 16. Germline V gene data show CDR1 as MDHEN and CDR2 as SYDVKM. In DNA, the CDR3 is TGTGCCAGCAGTCCCAACGGACAGGGTCGAGGGGGGGATACGCAGTATTTT. It yields the protein CASSPNGQGRGGDTQYF.

The chain carries TRBV6-5 and TRBJ1-1; no clear D gene. In germline, CDR1 is MNHEY, CDR2 SVGAGI. The CDR3 is 14 amino acids. V shed 7 bases and J shed 1 base, with 13 bases lying between them. CDR3 DNA: TGTGCCAGCAATCCGTACCCCCCGAACACTGAAGCTTTCTTT. Translating gives CASNPYPPNTEAFF.

J is TRBJ2-3 and V is TRBV18; TRBD2 matches 9 bases. The ends lost 2 bases at V and 2 bases at J; junction bases unmatched: 20. This CDR3 contains 21 residues. CDR1 and CDR2 from the germline V gene are KGHSH and LQKENI. The CDR3 DNA reads TGTGCCAGCTCACCAAACTTTCGCGATATCCGAGCGGGGGGAACCACAGATACGCAGTATTTT. Translating it yields CASSPNFRDIRAGGTTDTQYF.

V is TRBV7-6 and J is TRBJ2-6; D gene unclear. Trimming took 0 bases from V and 3 from J, leaving 0 bases between them. Germline V gives CDR1 SGHVS, CDR2 FNYEAQ. CDR3 length: 13 residues. The CDR3 DNA is TGTGCCAGCAGCTTAGCTGGGGCCAACGTCCTGACTTTC. Translating it yields CASSLAGANVLTF.

The gene calls are TRBV3-1 (or the pseudogene TRBV3-2) and TRBJ1-6; D is ambiguous. The CDR3 totals 13 residues. Germline V gives CDR1 LGHDT, CDR2 YNNKEL (reference sequence). Trimming stripped 8 bases from V and 10 bases from J, with 15 bases between. The chain's CDR3 is CASGPDKRSPLHF. The DNA for the CDR3 is TGTGCCAGCGGACCGGATAAGAGGTCACCCCTCCACTTT.

The V gene is TRBV5-5, the J gene TRBJ2-4; D is possibly TRBD1 (6 bases). The V gene's germline CDR1 is SGHKS and CDR2 YYEKEE (reference sequence). V was cut by 5 bases and J by 7 bases, with 13 bases left in between. The CDR3 totals 13 residues. DNA for the CDR3: TGTGCCAGCAGGAAGGGACAATCCAACATTCAGTACTTC. Translation gives CASRKGQSNIQYF. The entire variable domain, with the rest obtained from reference TRBV5-5 and TRBJ2-4, is as follows: DAGVTQSPTHLIKTRGQQVTLRCSPISGHKSVSWYQQVLGQGPQFIFQYYEKEERGRGNFPDRFSARQFPNYSSELNVNALLLGDSALYLCASRKGQSNIQYFGAGTRLSVL.

For this clone: This sample includes further DNA sequences coding for the same CDR3. The J gene is TRBJ1-2, the V gene TRBV9, with D possibly TRBD1 on 5 matching bases. The V end lost 2 bases, the J end lost 1 base, and 6 bases lay between the germline ends. CDR1 and CDR2 (germline): SGDLS, YYNGEE. The CDR3 runs 13 residues. For the CDR3, the DNA is TGTGCCAGCAGCGTCGACAGTAACTATGGCTACACCTTC. It translates to CASSVDSNYGYTF. The whole variable domain, filled in from reference TRBV9 and TRBJ1-2, reads DSGVTQTPKHLITATGQRVTLRCSPRSGDLSVYWYQQSLDQGLQFLIQYYNGEERAKGNILERFSAQQFPDLHSELNLSSLELGDSALYFCASSVDSNYGYTFGSGTRLTVV.

V and J are TRBV3-1 (or the pseudogene TRBV3-2) and TRBJ2-4, with 7 bases fitting TRBD2. J gave up 0 bases and V 5 bases, and 4 bases lay outside the gene matches. CDR1 and CDR2 (germline): LGHDT, YNNKEL (reference sequence). This CDR3 spans 15 amino acids. CDR3 in amino acids: CASSGRGEAKNIQYF. CDR3 in DNA: TGTGCCAGCAGCGGACGGGGGGAAGCCAAAAACATTCAGTACTTC.

This clone came up once. The chain carries TRBV5-1 and TRBJ2-1, with D unresolved. Germline V CDR1 and CDR2: SGHRS, YFSETQ. The CDR3 runs to 16 residues. Trimming removed 0 bases from V and 3 bases from J, with 13 bases in between. The chain's CDR3 is CASSLGSLVGYNEQFF. The CDR3, as DNA: TGCGCCAGCAGCTTGGGGAGCTTGGTAGGCTACAATGAGCAGTTCTTC.

This clone was recorded only once. The chain uses TRBV10-3 and TRBJ2-7, with a possible D match to TRBD1 (6 bases). Germline V gene lookup returns CDR1 ENHRY and CDR2 SYGVKD. The germline V and J ends were trimmed by 3 bases and 2 bases, with 14 bases remaining between them. The CDR3 is 15 amino acids. CDR3 amino acids: CAISEQGARTYEQYF. CDR3 nucleotides: TGTGCCATCAGTGAACAGGGCGCCCGAACCTACGAGCAGTACTTC.

The chain joins TRBV3-1 (or the pseudogene TRBV3-2) to TRBJ2-1; 10 bases fit TRBD2. CDR1 LGHDT and CDR2 YNNKEL come from the germline V gene (reference sequence). The CDR3 sequence is 16 residues long. The V gene end was trimmed by 0 bases and the J gene end by 8 bases; junction bases not matched to a gene: 7. DNA for the CDR3: TGTGCCAGCAGCCAAGAGTCTAGCGGGGGATTCGATGAGCAGTTCTTC. This sequence encodes CASSQESSGGFDEQFF.

The chain has TRBV7-9 and TRBJ1-4, with D uncertain. The CDR3 spans 13 residues. The germline V gene has CDR1 SEHNR and CDR2 FQNEAQ (reference sequence). V was trimmed by 5 bases and J by 12 bases, leaving 16 bases between them. The DNA of the CDR3 is TGTGCCAGCAGCCCAACGACCCCGGTGGAACTGTTTTTT. This encodes CASSPTTPVELFF.

The rearrangement links TRBV5-1 to TRBJ1-1; D is ambiguous. With 0 bases removed from V and 1 base from J, the gap between germline ends came to 10 bases. Germline CDR1 SGHRS, CDR2 YFSETQ. The CDR3 totals 15 residues. CDR3 DNA: TGCGCCAGCAGCTTGGGTCAGGAACCGAACACTGAAGCTTTCTTT. Amino acid sequence: CASSLGQEPNTEAFF. Filled out from reference TRBV5-1 and TRBJ1-1, the complete variable domain reads KAGVTQTPRYLIKTRGQQVTLSCSPISGHRSVSWYQQTPGQGLQFLFEYFSETQRNKGNFPGRFSGRQFSNSRSEMNVSTLELGDSALYLCASSLGQEPNTEAFFGQGTRLTVV.

The chain couples TRBV9 to TRBJ1-4; unclear D gene. The germline V gene has CDR1 SGDLS and CDR2 YYNGEE. V gave up 0 bases and J gave up 2 bases, with 11 bases separating them. The CDR3 length is 16 residues. CDR3 in amino acids: CASSVASGSTNEKLFF. For the CDR3, the DNA is TGTGCCAGCAGCGTAGCATCGGGTTCCACTAATGAAAAACTGTTTTTT.

This chain connects TRBV12-3 or TRBV12-4 to TRBJ1-1; D gene unclear. Between the trimmed V and J ends, which lost 7 bases and 1 base, there was a span of 10 bases. CDR3 length: 13 residues. As DNA, the CDR3 is TGTGCCAGCAATCTGAAAGGGAACACTGAAGCTTTCTTT. Its translation: CASNLKGNTEAFF.

This chain uses TRBV10-3 with TRBJ1-2; no clear D. Germline lookup yields CDR1 ENHRY and CDR2 SYGVKD. The CDR3 length is 14 residues. The V end lost 3 bases, the J end lost 7 bases, and 15 bases lay between the germline ends. The CDR3 DNA follows: TGTGCCATCAGTGAACAGTCGTCCCGTTCTGGCTACACCTTC. Its translation is CAISEQSSRSGYTF.

The chain carries TRBV7-6 and TRBJ1-1; TRBD1 is a possible D gene (5 bases). Trimming left V 5 bases short and J 0 bases short, with 22 bases between. The CDR3 is 18 amino acids. Germline CDR1 SGHVS, CDR2 FNYEAQ. DNA of the CDR3: TGTGCCAGCAGCCCATTGCGGGGGACGCTTACTTTGAACACTGAAGCTTTCTTT. It specifies CASSPLRGTLTLNTEAFF.

V gene TRBV19 combines with J gene TRBJ1-1; TRBD1 agrees at 7 bases. Germline V gene lookup returns CDR1 LNHDA and CDR2 SQIVND (reference sequence). The junction had 4 bases not matched to a gene; V was cut back by 0 bases and J by 0 bases. The CDR3 sequence is 16 residues long. The CDR3 protein is CASSIDPQGMNTEAFF. The CDR3 nucleotides are TGTGCCAGTAGTATAGACCCACAGGGGATGAACACTGAAGCTTTCTTT.